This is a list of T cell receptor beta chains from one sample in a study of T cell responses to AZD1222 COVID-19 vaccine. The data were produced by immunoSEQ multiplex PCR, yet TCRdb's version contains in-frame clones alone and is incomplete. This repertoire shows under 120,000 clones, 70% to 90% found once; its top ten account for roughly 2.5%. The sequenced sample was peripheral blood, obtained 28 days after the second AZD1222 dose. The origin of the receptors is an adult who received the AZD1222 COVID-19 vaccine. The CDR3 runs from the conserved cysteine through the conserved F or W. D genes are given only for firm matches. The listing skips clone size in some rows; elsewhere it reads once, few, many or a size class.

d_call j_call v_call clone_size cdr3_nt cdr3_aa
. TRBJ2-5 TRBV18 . TGTGCCAGCTCACCAGGTAGAGAGACCCAGTACTTC CASSPGRETQYF
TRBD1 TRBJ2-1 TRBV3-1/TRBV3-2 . TGTGCCAGCAGCCAACAGGGGGATGGAGAGCAGTTCTTC CASSQQGDGEQFF
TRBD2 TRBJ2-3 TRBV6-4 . TGTGCCAGCAGTTTGACTAGCCTCTCAACAGATACGCAGTATTTT CASSLTSLSTDTQYF
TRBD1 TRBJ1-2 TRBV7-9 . TGTGCCAGCAGCTTAGTGGGACAGGCGTACTATGGCTACACCTTC CASSLVGQAYYGYTF
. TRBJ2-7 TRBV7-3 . TGTGCCAGCAGCCCGCGCGGGAACTCCTACGAGCAGTACTTC CASSPRGNSYEQYF
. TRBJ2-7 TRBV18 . TGTGCCAGCTCACCACTTACGGGTTTGGGCTCCTACGAGCAGTACTTC CASSPLTGLGSYEQYF
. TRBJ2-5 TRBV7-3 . TGTGCCAGCAGCTTAAATACAGGCCCTCAAGAGACCCAGTACTTC CASSLNTGPQETQYF
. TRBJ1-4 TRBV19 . TGTGCCAGTAGCATCGTCGGGGTATTTTCGGAAACTAATGAAAAACTGTTTTTT CASSIVGVFSETNEKLFF
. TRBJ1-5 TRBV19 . TGTGCCAGTAGTATTCGGACGGCTTATAGCAATCAGCCCCAGCATTTT CASSIRTAYSNQPQHF
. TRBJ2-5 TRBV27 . TGTGCCAGCAGTTTAACAGATCAAGAGACCCAGTACTTC CASSLTDQETQYF
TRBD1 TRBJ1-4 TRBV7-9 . TGTGCCAGCAGCTTCTTAACAGGGGGCAATGAAAAACTGTTTTTT CASSFLTGGNEKLFF
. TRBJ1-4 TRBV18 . TGTGCCAGCTCACCACGTAGTGCGGCAGATGGTGAAAAACTGTTTTTT CASSPRSAADGEKLFF
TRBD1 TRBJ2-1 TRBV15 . TGTGCCACCAGCAGAGGGGACAGGGTTGGCAATGAGCAGTTCTTC CATSRGDRVGNEQFF
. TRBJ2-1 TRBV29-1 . TGCAGCGTTGCGGGCGGAGAGGGTTCCTACAATGAGCAGTTCTTC CSVAGGEGSYNEQFF
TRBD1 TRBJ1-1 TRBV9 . TGTGCCAGCAGCGTAGCCGGGACAGGGGTAGAAGCTTTCTTT CASSVAGTGVEAFF
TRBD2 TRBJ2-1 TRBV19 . TGTGCCAGTAGGACTAGCGGGCATTCCTACAATGAGCAGTTCTTC CASRTSGHSYNEQFF
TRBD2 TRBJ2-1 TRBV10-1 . TGCGCCAGCAGTGAGAGGGTAGCGGGTAGCTCCTACAATGAGCAGTTCTTC CASSERVAGSSYNEQFF
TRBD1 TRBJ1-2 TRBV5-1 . TGCGCCAGCAGCTTGGAGGGACAGGGACCCTATGGCTACACCTTC CASSLEGQGPYGYTF
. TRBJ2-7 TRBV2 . TGTGCCAGCAGAGACGGAAGCTCCTACGAGCAGTACTTC CASRDGSSYEQYF
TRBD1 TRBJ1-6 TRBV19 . TGTGCCAGTAGCCGGGACAGGGGGAATGATGATAATTCACCCCTCCACTTT CASSRDRGNDDNSPLHF
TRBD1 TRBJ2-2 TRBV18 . TGTGCCAGCTCACCAGGGACAGGGGGCACCGGGGAGCTGTTTTTT CASSPGTGGTGELFF
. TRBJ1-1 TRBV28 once TGTGCCAGCAGTTTGTGGGGCGGTGAAGCTTTCTTT CASSLWGGEAFF
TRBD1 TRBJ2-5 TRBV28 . TGTGCCAGCAGTCGGGACAGTCAAGAGACCCAGTACTTC CASSRDSQETQYF
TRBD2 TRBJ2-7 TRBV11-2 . TGTGCCAGCAGCTTAGATGTCGGACTAGCGGGAGGGCCTGAATTCTACGAGCAGTACTTC CASSLDVGLAGGPEFYEQYF
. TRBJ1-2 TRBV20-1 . TGCAGTGCTAGTGACAGGATTGCTAACTATGGCTACACCTTC CSASDRIANYGYTF
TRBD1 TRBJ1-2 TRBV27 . TGTGCCAGCAGTTTAAGGGGGCTCGAGCTTGACGGCTACACCTTC CASSLRGLELDGYTF
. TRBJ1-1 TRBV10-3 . TGTGCCATCAGAGGGAGTGAGGGGCGTTTCACTGAAGCTTTCTTT CAIRGSEGRFTEAFF
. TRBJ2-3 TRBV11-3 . TGTGCCAGCAGCAGGGACACCACAGATACGCAGTATTTT CASSRDTTDTQYF
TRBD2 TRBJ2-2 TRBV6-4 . TGTGCCAGCAGTGACTACCTAGCGGGCACCGGGGAGCTGTTTTTT CASSDYLAGTGELFF
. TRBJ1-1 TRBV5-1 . TGCGCCAGCACGGGGGAGAACACTGAAGCTTTCTTT CASTGENTEAFF
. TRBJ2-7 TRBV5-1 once TGCGCCAGCAGCTTGGGTAGGCCAAGCGAGCAGTACTTC CASSLGRPSEQYF
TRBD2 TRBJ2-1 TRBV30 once TGTGCCTGGACCCCTAGCGGGATGTACAATGAGCAGTTCTTC CAWTPSGMYNEQFF
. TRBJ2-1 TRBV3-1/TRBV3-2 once TGTGCCAGCAGCCAAGCGGCAAGAGGATCCTACAATGAGCAGTTCTTC CASSQAARGSYNEQFF
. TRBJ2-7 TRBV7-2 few TGTGCCAGCAGCTTAAATATAGGGCGGGTGAGCTCCTACGAGCAGTACTTC CASSLNIGRVSSYEQYF
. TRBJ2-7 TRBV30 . TGTGCCTGGAGTAATAGCGCCCACTACGAGCGGTACTTC CAWSNSAHYERYF